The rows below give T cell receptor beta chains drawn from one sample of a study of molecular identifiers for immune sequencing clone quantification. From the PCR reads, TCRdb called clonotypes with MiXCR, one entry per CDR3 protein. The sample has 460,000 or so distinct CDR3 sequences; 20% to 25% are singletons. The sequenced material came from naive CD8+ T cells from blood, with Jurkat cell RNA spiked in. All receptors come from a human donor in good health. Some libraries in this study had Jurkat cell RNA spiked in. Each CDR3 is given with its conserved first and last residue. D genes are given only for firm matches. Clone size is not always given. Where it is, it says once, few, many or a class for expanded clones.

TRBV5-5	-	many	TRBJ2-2	TGTGCCAGCAGCTTGATGGTCGGGCCGAACACCGGGGAGCTGTTTTTT	CASSLMVGPNTGELFF
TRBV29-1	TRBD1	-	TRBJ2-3	TGCAGCGGCTTACAGGGGGTCTTGAATACGCAGTATTTT	CSGLQGVLNTQYF
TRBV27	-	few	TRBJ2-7	TGTGCCAGCAGTGTCAGACTAGACCACGAGCAGTACTTC	CASSVRLDHEQYF
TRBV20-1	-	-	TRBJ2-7	TGCAGTGCTCAGACGTACGAGCAGTACTTC	CSAQTYEQYF
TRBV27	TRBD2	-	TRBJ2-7	TGTGCCAGCAGTTTCCATAGCGGGAGTAGTGGAGAGCAGTACTTC	CASSFHSGSSGEQYF
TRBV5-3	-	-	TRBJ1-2	TGTGCCAGCAGCTTGATGGGGGCCGCTACCTATGGCTACACCTTC	CASSLMGAATYGYTF
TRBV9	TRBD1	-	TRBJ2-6	TGTGCCAGCAGCGACACAGGGGGCTCCCACTCTGGGGCCAACGTCCTGACTTTC	CASSDTGGSHSGANVLTF
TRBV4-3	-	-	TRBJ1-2	TGCGCCAGCAGCCAAGATCAGGGAGCTAACTATGGCTACACCTTC	CASSQDQGANYGYTF
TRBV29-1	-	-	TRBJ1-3	TGCAGCGTTGTAACAGCTGGAAACACCGTATATTTT	CSVVTAGNTVYF
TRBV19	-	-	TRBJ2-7	TGTGCCAGTAGTGTTGCAGGGGACTTCTCCTACGAGCAGTACTTC	CASSVAGDFSYEQYF
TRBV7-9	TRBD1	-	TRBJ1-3	TGTGCCAGCAGCACGCACAGGGGGCACCGTGGAAACACCATATATTTT	CASSTHRGHRGNTIYF
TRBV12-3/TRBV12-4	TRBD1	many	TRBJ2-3	TGTGCCAGCAGTTTCCTCGAAGGGGGCTACACAGATACGCAGTATTTT	CASSFLEGGYTDTQYF